The 26 T cell receptor beta chains below come from one sample, sequenced in a study of T cell clonotyping in hematopoietic cell transplantation. Assay: immunoSEQ multiplex PCR; the TCRdb copy retains only in-frame clones and omits some. Of about 69,000 clones in the sample, roughly 94% are singletons; the top ten hold around 1.6%. Sequencing was performed on peripheral blood mononuclear cells. All receptors derive from a middle-aged man in good health. Some clones in this sample may be carry-over from other donors' samples.

For the CDR3, the DNA is TGTGCCAGCAGCTTGGAGGGGGACTACACTGAAGCTTTCTTT. Protein sequence: CASSLEGDYTEAFF. V and J are TRBV5-8 and TRBJ1-1, with D perhaps matching TRBD1 (6 bases). This CDR3 contains 14 residues. Per the germline V gene, CDR1 is SGHTS and CDR2 is YDEGEE. Trimming shortened V by 0 bases and J by 3 bases, and 9 bases separated the two germline ends.

This rearrangement joins TRBV7-9 to TRBJ1-3, with 7 bases aligning to TRBD1. V lost 4 bases and J lost 5; bases outside the gene matches: 5. The CDR3 has 14 amino acids. In germline, CDR1 is SEHNR, CDR2 FQNEAQ (reference sequence). CDR3 DNA sequence: TGTGCCAGCAGCTCGCGACAGGGCAGAAACACCATATATTTT. Amino acid sequence: CASSSRQGRNTIYF.

The rearrangement links TRBV29-1 to TRBJ1-2, with D unclear. Germline CDR1 SQVTM, CDR2 ANQGSEA. Trimming stripped 8 bases from V and 3 bases from J, with 10 bases between. The CDR3 totals 11 residues. CDR3 amino acids: CSPGNYYGYTF. In nucleotides, the CDR3 is TGCAGCCCGGGTAATTACTATGGCTACACCTTC.

This clone has just one count. V usage is TRBV7-9 and J usage is TRBJ2-2; D gene unclear. With 1 base removed from V and 7 bases from J, the gap between germline ends came to 22 bases. This CDR3 spans 18 amino acids. Germline V CDR1 and CDR2: SEHNR, FQNEAQ (reference sequence). Written as DNA, the CDR3 is TGTGCCAGCAGCTTAGATCGGATGGTCATCGAACAATACGGGGAGCTGTTTTTT. It is translated as CASSLDRMVIEQYGELFF.

The chain employs TRBV6-5 and TRBJ1-3; maybe TRBD1 (6 bases). Germline V gene sequence: CDR1 MNHEY, CDR2 SVGAGI. The germline V and J ends were trimmed by 5 bases and 1 base, with 12 bases remaining between them. CDR3 length: 15 amino acids. The CDR3 region has the DNA TGTGCCAGCAGTAAGACAGGAGCTTCTGGAAACACCATATATTTT. It specifies CASSKTGASGNTIYF.

The J gene is TRBJ1-2, the V gene TRBV5-8; TRBD1 aligns across 9 bases. With 5 bases clipped from V and 9 bases from J, the junction kept 11 bases outside the gene matches. Germline V gene data show CDR1 as SGHTS and CDR2 as YDEGEE. The CDR3 is 14 residues long. The CDR3 coding sequence is TGTGCCAGCAGTCCCGGGACAGGGCCTCGGAGCTACACCTTC. It specifies CASSPGTGPRSYTF.

The chain links TRBV5-1 to TRBJ2-5; D gene uncertain. Germline V gene lookup returns CDR1 SGHRS and CDR2 YFSETQ. The CDR3 is made up of 15 amino acids. The V and J ends lost 0 bases and 5 bases respectively, with 14 bases between them. This chain's CDR3 is CASSLVSLGAETQYF. In nucleotides, the CDR3 is TGCGCCAGCAGCTTGGTATCCTTAGGTGCGGAGACCCAGTACTTC.

The chain carries TRBV7-2 and TRBJ2-3; possibly TRBD1 for D (6 bases). Between the trimmed V and J ends, which lost 1 base and 10 bases, there was a span of 12 bases. The CDR3 length is 13 residues. Germline CDR1 SGHTA, CDR2 FQGNSA. The CDR3 DNA reads as TGTGCCAGCAGCTTAGGGGGGCGAGACGCGCAGTATTTT. The encoded protein is CASSLGGRDAQYF.

This clone appeared a single time. The V call is TRBV30, the J call TRBJ2-7, with a weak D call TRBD2 (5 bases). V was cut by 1 base and J by 0 bases, with 19 bases left in between. Germline V gene sequence: CDR1 GTSNPN, CDR2 SVGIG (reference sequence). The CDR3 is 17 amino acids. The CDR3 here is CAWSELPTPGNSYEQYF. The CDR3 DNA is TGTGCCTGGAGTGAACTTCCAACCCCGGGGAACTCCTACGAGCAGTACTTC.

The chain combines TRBV6-5 with TRBJ1-2; no clear D gene. The germline CDR1 and CDR2 sequences are MNHEY and SVGAGI. Trimming removed 0 bases at V and 3 bases at J, with 11 bases between. The CDR3 contains 15 residues. The CDR3 DNA follows: TGTGCCAGCAGTTACTCGTACAGAGGAGACTATGGCTACACCTTC. This encodes CASSYSYRGDYGYTF.

The chain combines TRBV4-1 with TRBJ2-7; 8 bases are a match to TRBD1. V shed 0 bases and J 4 bases; nucleotides not matched to a gene: 5. Germline V gene data show CDR1 as MGHRA and CDR2 as YSYEKL. The CDR3 sequence is 15 residues long. DNA of the CDR3: TGCGCCAGCAGCCAAGAGCGGGACAGGACTTACGAGCAGTACTTC. Amino acids: CASSQERDRTYEQYF.

The V gene is TRBV7-6, the J gene TRBJ2-2, with D unclear. The CDR3 runs to 14 residues. The germline V gene has CDR1 SGHVS and CDR2 FNYEAQ. The V end was cut by 0 bases, the J end by 2 bases, with 4 bases between. Here the CDR3 DNA reads TGTGCCAGCAGCTTAGCTTCAAACACCGGGGAGCTGTTTTTT. Its translation is CASSLASNTGELFF.

This clone has only one observation. This rearrangement joins TRBV7-9 to TRBJ2-2, with D hard to call. The CDR3 sequence is 15 residues long. The V end was cut by 0 bases, the J end by 6 bases, with 11 bases between. The germline V gene encodes CDR1 SEHNR and CDR2 FQNEAQ (reference sequence). CDR3 nucleotide sequence: TGTGCCAGCAGCTTAGCGGACCAGCTCCCCGGGGAGCTGTTTTTT. Its protein is CASSLADQLPGELFF.

This chain joins TRBV5-4 and TRBJ1-2, with D possibly matching TRBD1 (5 bases). The germline gives CDR1 SGHNT, CDR2 YYREEE (reference sequence). This CDR3 has 15 amino acids. V was shortened by 4 bases and J by 3 bases, with 16 bases between the two germline ends. The CDR3 loop is CASSVGVPGDYGYTF. CDR3 bases: TGTGCCAGCAGCGTGGGAGTACCGGGGGACTATGGCTACACCTTC.

The chain is built from TRBV5-6 and TRBJ2-7, with 7 bases lining up with TRBD2. Germline CDR1 reads SGHDT; CDR2 reads YYEEEE. This CDR3 has 16 residues. V shed 0 bases and J 2 bases; nucleotides not matched to a gene: 8. This CDR3 is CASSLVRGLGTYEQYF. For the CDR3, the DNA is TGTGCCAGCAGCTTGGTCAGAGGACTAGGAACCTACGAGCAGTACTTC. The variable domain in full, with the rest retrieved from reference TRBV5-6 and TRBJ2-7, is DAGVTQSPTHLIKTRGQQVTLRCSPKSGHDTVSWYQQALGQGPQFIFQYYEEEERQRGNFPDRFSGHQFPNYSSELNVNALLLGDSALYLCASSLVRGLGTYEQYFGPGTRLTVT.

The table lists this clone with a count of one. This chain uses TRBV29-1 with TRBJ2-3, with 10 positions matching TRBD1. V lost 5 bases, J lost 6 bases, and 5 bases stayed unmatched. CDR1 is SQVTM and CDR2 is ANQGSEA in the germline V gene. The CDR3 sequence is 13 residues long. CDR3 protein: CSVMDRGEDTQYF. In nucleotides, the CDR3 is TGCAGCGTTATGGACAGGGGGGAGGATACGCAGTATTTT.

V is TRBV11-2 and J is TRBJ2-1, with D unclear. CDR3 length equals 14 residues. Trimming removed 1 base from V and 2 bases from J, with 6 bases in between. CDR1 SGHAT and CDR2 FQNNGV come from the germline V gene. CDR3 residues: CASSLVGTYNEQFF. For the CDR3, the DNA is TGTGCCAGCAGCTTAGTCGGCACCTACAATGAGCAGTTCTTC.

This chain uses TRBV28 with TRBJ1-5, with D possibly being TRBD1 (5 bases). Trimming pared 4 bases from V and 10 bases from J, leaving 14 bases between. The CDR3 is made up of 13 amino acids. Germline values: CDR1 MDHEN, CDR2 SYDVKM. CDR3 sequence: CASSSRIQGPQHF. The DNA for the CDR3 is TGTGCCAGCAGTTCCAGGATTCAGGGACCCCAGCATTTT.

The rearrangement joins TRBV6-5 to TRBJ2-7; tentatively, D is TRBD1 or TRBD2 (6 bases each). The germline V gene encodes CDR1 MNHEY and CDR2 SVGAGI. The ends were cut back, 6 bases at V and 4 bases at J, with 19 bases in the middle. The CDR3 covers 15 residues. The CDR3 region has the DNA TGTGCCAGCAGACGACAGGAGGGTCGGGGATACGAGCAGTACTTC. This sequence encodes CASRRQEGRGYEQYF.

The chain employs TRBV27 and TRBJ1-2; 12 positions match TRBD1. V lost 5 bases, J lost 4 bases, and 8 bases stayed unmatched. The CDR3 is made up of 16 amino acids. Germline CDR1 and CDR2: MNHEY and SMNVEV (reference sequence). CDR3 loop: CASSPTGQGASYGYTF. Here the CDR3 DNA reads TGTGCCAGCAGTCCGACGGGACAGGGGGCGTCCTATGGCTACACCTTC.

The chain employs TRBV6-1 and TRBJ2-7, with D maybe TRBD1 (6 bases). Germline V CDR1 and CDR2: MNHNS, SASEGT. V lost 10 bases and J lost 3, with 13 bases in between. The CDR3 runs 12 residues. CDR3: CATSGQFYEQYF. CDR3 in DNA: TGTGCCACGTCAGGACAGTTCTACGAGCAGTACTTC.

The V and J genes are TRBV7-2 and TRBJ2-2, with 8 bases fitting TRBD1. V shed 6 bases, J shed 5 bases, and the junction held 8 bases outside the gene matches. CDR3 length: 15 residues. Germline values: CDR1 SGHTA, CDR2 FQGNSA. The chain's CDR3 is CASRKVQGATGELFF. CDR3 coding DNA: TGTGCCAGCAGGAAAGTCCAGGGGGCGACCGGGGAGCTGTTTTTT. Drawing the rest from reference TRBV7-2 and TRBJ2-2, the complete variable domain is GAGVSQSPSNKVTEKGKDVELRCDPISGHTALYWYRQSLGQGLEFLIYFQGNSAPDKSGLPSDRFSAERTGGSVSTLTIQRTQQEDSAVYLCASRKVQGATGELFFGEGSRLTVL.

This clone was found once. V usage is TRBV7-3 and J usage is TRBJ2-1; 7 bases match TRBD2. Germline loops: CDR1 SGHTA, CDR2 FQGTGA. V lost 5 bases to trimming and J lost 4 bases; unmatched junction nucleotides: 11. The CDR3 loop spans 16 amino acids. CDR3 coding DNA: TGTGCCAGCAGCCCTCAGAGGCTAGCGGTGTACAATGAGCAGTTCTTC. Its protein is CASSPQRLAVYNEQFF.

V is TRBV7-8 and J is TRBJ1-2, with TRBD1 as a possible D gene (6 bases). Trimming removed 2 bases from V and 6 bases from J, with 10 bases in between. This CDR3 spans 13 amino acids. Germline V CDR1 and CDR2: SGHVS, FQNEAQ. CDR3 coding DNA: TGTGCCAGCAGCTTAATCAGGGGCCATGGCTACACCTTC. Its translation: CASSLIRGHGYTF.

V usage is TRBV9 and J usage is TRBJ1-2; the D is unclear. Germline V lookup: CDR1 SGDLS, CDR2 YYNGEE. There are 12 residues in the CDR3. V was clipped by 3 bases and J by 4 bases, with 7 bases between them. As DNA, the CDR3 is TGTGCCAGCAGCGGGAACAGCTATGGCTACACCTTC. Encoded protein: CASSGNSYGYTF.

The V and J genes are TRBV7-3 and TRBJ2-2, with 8 bases identical to TRBD2. The germline gives CDR1 SGHTA, CDR2 FQGTGA. The ends lost 5 bases at V and 7 bases at J; junction bases unmatched: 6. This CDR3 has 14 amino acids. DNA for the CDR3: TGTGCCAGCAGCCCCGGAGGGACTAGCGGGGAGCTGTTTTTT. It codes for CASSPGGTSGELFF.